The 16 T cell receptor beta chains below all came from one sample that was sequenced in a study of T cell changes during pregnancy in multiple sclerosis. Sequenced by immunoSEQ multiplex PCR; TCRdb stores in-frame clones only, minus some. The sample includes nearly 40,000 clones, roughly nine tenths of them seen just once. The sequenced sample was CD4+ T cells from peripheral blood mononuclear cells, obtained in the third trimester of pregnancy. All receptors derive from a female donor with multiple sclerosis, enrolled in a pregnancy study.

The CDR3 bases are TGTGCCAGCAGCAGGCTTCGCTCTGGAAACACCATATATTTT. It yields the protein CASSRLRSGNTIYF. The V gene is TRBV6-5, the J gene TRBJ1-3; D is unresolved. Between the trimmed V and J ends, which lost 6 bases and 0 bases, there was a span of 9 bases. The CDR3 contains 14 residues. Germline V lookup: CDR1 MNHEY, CDR2 SVGAGI.

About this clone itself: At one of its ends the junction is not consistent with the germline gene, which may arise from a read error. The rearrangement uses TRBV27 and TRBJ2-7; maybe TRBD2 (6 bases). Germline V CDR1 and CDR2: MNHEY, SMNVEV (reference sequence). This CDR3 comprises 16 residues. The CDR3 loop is CAGSSPPRGNSYEQYF. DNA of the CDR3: TGTGCCGGCAGTTCCCCCCCGCGGGGCAACTCCTACGAGCAGTACTTC.

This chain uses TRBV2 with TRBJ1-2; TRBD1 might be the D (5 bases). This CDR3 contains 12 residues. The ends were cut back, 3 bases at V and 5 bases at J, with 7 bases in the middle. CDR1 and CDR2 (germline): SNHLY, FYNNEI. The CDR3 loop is CASSDREYGYTF. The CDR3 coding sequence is TGTGCCAGCAGTGACAGGGAATATGGCTACACCTTC.

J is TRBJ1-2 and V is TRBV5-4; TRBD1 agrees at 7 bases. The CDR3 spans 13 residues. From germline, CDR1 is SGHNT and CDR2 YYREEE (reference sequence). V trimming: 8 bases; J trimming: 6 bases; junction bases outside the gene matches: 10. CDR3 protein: CASTRGNGDGYTF. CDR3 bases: TGTGCCAGTACCAGGGGGAACGGCGATGGCTACACCTTC.

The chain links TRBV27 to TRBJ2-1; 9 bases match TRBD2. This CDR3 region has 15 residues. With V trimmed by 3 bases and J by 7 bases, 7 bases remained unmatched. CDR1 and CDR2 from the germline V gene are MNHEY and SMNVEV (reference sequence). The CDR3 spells CASSFLLAGVNEQFF. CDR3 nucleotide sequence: TGTGCCAGCAGTTTTCTACTAGCGGGTGTGAATGAGCAGTTCTTC.

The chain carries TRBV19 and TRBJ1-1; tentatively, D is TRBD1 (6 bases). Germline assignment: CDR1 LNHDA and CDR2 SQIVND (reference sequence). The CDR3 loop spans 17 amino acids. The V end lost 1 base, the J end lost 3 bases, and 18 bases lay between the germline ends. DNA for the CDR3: TGTGCCAGTAGTATAGGATTACAGGGTTGGTTGTACACTGAAGCTTTCTTT. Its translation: CASSIGLQGWLYTEAFF. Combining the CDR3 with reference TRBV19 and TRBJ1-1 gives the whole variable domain DGGITQSPKYLFRKEGQNVTLSCEQNLNHDAMYWYRQDPGQGLRLIYYSQIVNDFQKGDIAEGYSVSREKKESFPLTVTSAQKNPTAFYLCASSIGLQGWLYTEAFFGQGTRLTVV.

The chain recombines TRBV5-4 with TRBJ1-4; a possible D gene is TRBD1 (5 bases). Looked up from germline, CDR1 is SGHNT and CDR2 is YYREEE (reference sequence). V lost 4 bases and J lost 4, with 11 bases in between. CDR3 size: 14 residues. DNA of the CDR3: TGTGCCAGCAGCGCGGGACCGGATAATGAAAAACTGTTTTTT. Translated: CASSAGPDNEKLFF.

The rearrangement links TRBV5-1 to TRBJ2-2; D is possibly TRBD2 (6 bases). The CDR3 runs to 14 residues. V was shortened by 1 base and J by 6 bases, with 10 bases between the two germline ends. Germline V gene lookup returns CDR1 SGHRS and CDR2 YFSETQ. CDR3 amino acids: CASSLREVAGELFF. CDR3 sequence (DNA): TGCGCCAGCAGCTTGAGGGAGGTCGCCGGGGAGCTGTTTTTT.

CDR3: CAWSVSSRGHGYTF. In DNA form, the CDR3 reads TGTGCCTGGAGTGTATCCTCCAGGGGTCATGGCTACACCTTC. The chain couples TRBV30 to TRBJ1-2, with a possible D match to TRBD1 (6 bases). With 0 bases removed from V and 6 bases from J, the gap between germline ends came to 14 bases. The germline CDR1 and CDR2 sequences are GTSNPN and SVGIG (reference sequence). The CDR3 totals 14 residues.

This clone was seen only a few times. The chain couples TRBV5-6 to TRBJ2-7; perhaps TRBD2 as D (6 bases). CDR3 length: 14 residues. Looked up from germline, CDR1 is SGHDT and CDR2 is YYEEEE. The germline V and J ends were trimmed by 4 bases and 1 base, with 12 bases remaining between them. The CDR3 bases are TGTGCCAGCAGCGATTGGAGGGTATCCTACGAGCAGTACTTC. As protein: CASSDWRVSYEQYF. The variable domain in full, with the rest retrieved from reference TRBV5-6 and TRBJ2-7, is DAGVTQSPTHLIKTRGQQVTLRCSPKSGHDTVSWYQQALGQGPQFIFQYYEEEERQRGNFPDRFSGHQFPNYSSELNVNALLLGDSALYLCASSDWRVSYEQYFGPGTRLTVT.

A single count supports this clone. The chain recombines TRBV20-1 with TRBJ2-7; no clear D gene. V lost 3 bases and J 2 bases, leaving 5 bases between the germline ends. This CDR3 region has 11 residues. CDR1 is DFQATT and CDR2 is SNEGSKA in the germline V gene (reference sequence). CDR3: CSASQTYEQYF. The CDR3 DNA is TGCAGTGCTAGCCAGACCTACGAGCAGTACTTC.

CDR3: CASSSGQADPNGYTF. The CDR3 coding sequence is TGTGCCAGCAGCTCGGGACAGGCGGATCCGAATGGCTACACCTTC. The chain has TRBV5-4 and TRBJ1-2; 8 nucleotides match TRBD1. CDR1 and CDR2 from the germline V gene are SGHNT and YYREEE (reference sequence). V trimming: 3 bases; J trimming: 6 bases; junction bases outside the gene matches: 10. This CDR3 spans 15 amino acids.

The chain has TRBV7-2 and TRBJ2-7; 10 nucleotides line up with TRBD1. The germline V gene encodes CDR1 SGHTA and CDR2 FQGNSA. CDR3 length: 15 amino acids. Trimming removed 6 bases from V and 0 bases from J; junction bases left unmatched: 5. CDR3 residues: CASSRGTGVSYEQYF. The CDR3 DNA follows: TGTGCCAGCAGTAGAGGGACAGGGGTCTCCTACGAGCAGTACTTC.

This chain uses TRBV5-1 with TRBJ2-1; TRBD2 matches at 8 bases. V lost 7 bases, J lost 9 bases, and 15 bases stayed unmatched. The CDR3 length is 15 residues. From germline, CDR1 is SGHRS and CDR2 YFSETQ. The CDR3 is CASLPSGLAGGEQFF. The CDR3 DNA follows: TGCGCCAGCTTACCATCCGGACTAGCTGGAGGTGAGCAGTTCTTC.

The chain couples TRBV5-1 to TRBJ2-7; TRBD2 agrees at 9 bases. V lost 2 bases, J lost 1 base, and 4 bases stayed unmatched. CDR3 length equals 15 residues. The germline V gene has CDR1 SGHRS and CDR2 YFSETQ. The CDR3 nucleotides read TGCGCCAGCAGCTTTGGGACTAGCCTATCCTACGAGCAGTACTTC. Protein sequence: CASSFGTSLSYEQYF.

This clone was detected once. The DNA of the CDR3 is TGTGCCAGCAGGGACACAGGTCACTTTTCACCCCTCCACTTT. It yields the protein CASRDTGHFSPLHF. This chain joins TRBV6-5 and TRBJ1-6; perhaps TRBD1 as D (5 bases). Germline CDR1 MNHEY, CDR2 SVGAGI. Trimming removed 6 bases from V and 9 bases from J, with 15 bases in between. This CDR3 has 14 amino acids.